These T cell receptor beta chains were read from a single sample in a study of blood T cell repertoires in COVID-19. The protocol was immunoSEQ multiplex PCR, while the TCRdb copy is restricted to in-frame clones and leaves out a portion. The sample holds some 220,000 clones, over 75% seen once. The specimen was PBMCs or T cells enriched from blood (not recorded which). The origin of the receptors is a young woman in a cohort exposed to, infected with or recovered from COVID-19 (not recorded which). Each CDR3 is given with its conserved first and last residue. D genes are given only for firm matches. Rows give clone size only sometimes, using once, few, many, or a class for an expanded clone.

CASSLDGDTYYGYTF	TGTGCCAGCAGCTTAGACGGGGACACCTACTATGGCTACACCTTC	TRBV7-2	NA	NA	TRBJ1-2
CASSLRGGVYNEQFF	TGTGCCAGCTCACTCCGGGGGGGAGTCTACAATGAGCAGTTCTTC	TRBV18	NA	TRBD2	TRBJ2-1
CASVTGGAETQYF	TGTGCCAGCGTAACAGGGGGAGCAGAGACCCAGTACTTC	TRBV18	once	TRBD1	TRBJ2-5
CASSLKGLAGYNEQFF	TGTGCCAGCAGCTTAAAGGGGCTAGCGGGATACAATGAGCAGTTCTTC	TRBV7-9	NA	TRBD2	TRBJ2-1
CASSYYRQGAVGYTF	TGTGCCAGCAGCTATTATCGACAGGGGGCGGTGGGCTACACCTTC	TRBV7-2	NA	TRBD1	TRBJ1-2
CASSFQGTLNTEAFF	TGTGCCAGCAGTTTCCAGGGCACCTTGAACACTGAAGCTTTCTTT	TRBV28	NA	NA	TRBJ1-1
CASEAGEDQPQHF	TGTGCCAGCGAAGCGGGGGAGGATCAGCCCCAGCATTTT	TRBV12-3/TRBV12-4	NA	NA	TRBJ1-5
CASSVTSETLYGYTF	TGTGCCAGCAGCGTAACCTCCGAGACACTCTATGGCTACACCTTC	TRBV9	NA	NA	TRBJ1-2
CASSYRQANTEAFF	TGTGCCAGCAGCTACCGACAGGCCAACACTGAAGCTTTCTTT	TRBV5-5	NA	NA	TRBJ1-1
CAITPGPQHF	TGTGCCATCACGCCGGGGCCCCAGCATTTT	TRBV24-1	NA	NA	TRBJ1-5
CASSLEWATEAFF	TGTGCCAGCAGTCTCGAGTGGGCCACTGAAGCTTTCTTT	TRBV6-5	NA	NA	TRBJ1-1
CASSISRGATEAFF	TGTGCCAGTAGTATCAGTCGGGGGGCCACTGAAGCTTTCTTT	TRBV19	NA	NA	TRBJ1-1
CASSHIRNLAGNTGELFF	TGCGCCAGCAGCCATATTCGGAACCTAGCGGGTAACACCGGGGAGCTGTTTTTT	TRBV4-1	NA	TRBD2	TRBJ2-2
CASSPLAGGNTEAFF	TGTGCCAGCAGCCCCCTCGCAGGGGGAAACACTGAAGCTTTCTTT	TRBV3-1/TRBV3-2	NA	TRBD1	TRBJ1-1
CASSSSGAGSNQPQHF	TGTGCCAGCAGCTCATCAGGGGCAGGTAGCAATCAGCCCCAGCATTTT	TRBV7-9	NA	NA	TRBJ1-5
CASSLQTGGNEKLFF	TGTGCCAGCAGTCTCCAAACAGGGGGTAACGAAAAACTGTTTTTT	TRBV2	NA	TRBD1	TRBJ1-4
CASSRDSTPTGELFF	TGTGCCAGCAGCAGGGACAGCACCCCGACCGGGGAGCTGTTTTTT	TRBV7-3	once	TRBD1	TRBJ2-2
CASSLQGTDTQYF	TGTGCCAGCAGTTTACAGGGGACAGATACGCAGTATTTT	TRBV28	NA	NA	TRBJ2-3
CATSDPGQGPNEQFF	TGTGCCACCAGTGATCCCGGACAGGGTCCCAATGAGCAGTTCTTC	TRBV24-1	NA	TRBD1	TRBJ2-1
CASRQMSAAKTAEAFF	TGTGCCAGCCGTCAAATGTCGGCGGCGAAGACGGCTGAAGCTTTCTTT	TRBV7-9	NA	NA	TRBJ1-1
CASSARLAGGPQSSYNEQFF	TGTGCCAGCAGCGCCCGACTAGCGGGAGGGCCCCAGAGCTCCTACAATGAGCAGTTCTTC	TRBV9	once	TRBD2	TRBJ2-1
CASSPPVGLAGEALNTQYF	TGTGCCAGCAGCCCCCCGGTAGGGCTAGCGGGAGAGGCCCTAAATACGCAGTATTTT	TRBV3-1/TRBV3-2	NA	TRBD2	TRBJ2-3
CASSPERVGYGYTF	TGTGCCAGCAGCCCTGAGAGGGTAGGCTATGGCTACACCTTC	TRBV2	NA	NA	TRBJ1-2
CAISVSGMEGGFTF	TGTGCCATCAGTGTTTCGGGTATGGAGGGTGGATTCACCTTC	TRBV10-3	NA	NA	TRBJ1-2